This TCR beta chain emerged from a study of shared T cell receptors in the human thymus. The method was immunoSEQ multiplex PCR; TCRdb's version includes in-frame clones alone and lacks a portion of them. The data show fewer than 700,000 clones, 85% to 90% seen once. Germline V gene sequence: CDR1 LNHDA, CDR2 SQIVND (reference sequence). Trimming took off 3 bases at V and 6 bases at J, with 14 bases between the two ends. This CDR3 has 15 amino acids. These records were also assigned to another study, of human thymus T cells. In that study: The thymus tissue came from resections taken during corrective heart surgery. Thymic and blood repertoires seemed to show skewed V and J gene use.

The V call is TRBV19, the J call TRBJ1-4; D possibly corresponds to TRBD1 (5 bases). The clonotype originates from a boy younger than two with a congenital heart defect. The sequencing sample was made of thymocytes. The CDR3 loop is CASSMVRGLDEKLFF. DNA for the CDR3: TGTGCCAGTAGTATGGTTCGGGGACTGGATGAAAAACTGTTTTTT.